This T cell receptor beta chain emerged from a study of blood T cells in healthy people across ages. Study-level findings and limits: Unsorted PBMC input precluded a conclusive naive versus antigen-experienced comparison.

Deletions cut 1 base from V and 0 bases from J, with 9 bases between. The germline V gene has CDR1 SGHTA and CDR2 FQGTGA. The CDR3 is 15 residues long. This clonotype has just a few counts. What it binds is unknown. A second about 7 to 12 cycle PCR used barcoded and J-beta primers. TCRdb re-called the 5' RACE reads with MiXCR, one entry per CDR3 protein. Of 1.5 million to 2 million distinct CDR3 sequences in the sample, around 35% were seen once. The sequenced sample was blood. The receptor comes from a woman aged 25 to 39 in good health. V usage is TRBV7-3 and J usage is TRBJ2-5, with D unclear. The CDR3 spells CASSLMGCYQETQYF. Here the CDR3 DNA reads TGTGCCAGCAGCTTAATGGGCTGCTACCAAGAGACCCAGTACTTC. Complete variable domain (other parts from reference TRBV7-3 and TRBJ2-5): GAGVSQTPSNKVTEKGKYVELRCDPISGHTALYWYRQSLGQGPEFLIYFQGTGAADDSGLPNDRFFAVRPEGSVSTLKIQRTERGDSAVYLCASSLMGCYQETQYFGPGTRLLVL.